The 5 T cell receptor beta chains reported below all come from one sample, sequenced in a study of CD8 T cells in ankylosing spondylitis. MiXCR, run by TCRdb on the 5' RACE reads, gives a single entry per CDR3 protein. Of some 250,000 distinct CDR3 sequences in the sample, approximately 24% are singletons; the top ten hold more than 0.6%. The sequenced material came from blood, either unsorted or a sorted T cell fraction (not recorded which). The receptors stem from a male donor with ankylosing spondylitis or in good health (not recorded which).

This clonotype was counted a few times. The chain recombines TRBV6-5 with TRBJ2-7, with 9 bases that match TRBD2. Per germline, CDR1 MNHEY and CDR2 SVGAGI. With V trimmed by 2 bases and J by 2 bases, 4 bases remained unmatched. The CDR3 contains 15 residues. The CDR3 DNA reads TGTGCCAGCAGTTACATGGGCGGGGGGGCCTACGAGCAGTACTTC. This encodes CASSYMGGGAYEQYF.

This clonotype was detected a few times. The chain is built from TRBV12-3 or TRBV12-4 and TRBJ2-2; D may match TRBD1 or TRBD2 (5 bases each). The CDR3 has 14 residues. The ends were cut back, 5 bases at V and 0 bases at J, with 7 bases in the middle. This CDR3 is CASSRGPNTGELFF. The CDR3, as DNA: TGTGCCAGCAGTCGGGGACCGAACACCGGGGAGCTGTTTTTT.

This clonotype was seen ten or more times. V usage is TRBV20-1 and J usage is TRBJ1-5, with a possible D match to TRBD1 (5 bases). V was cut by 6 bases and J by 2 bases, with 23 bases left in between. The germline CDR1 and CDR2 sequences are DFQATT and SNEGSKA (reference sequence). This CDR3 region has 17 residues. The CDR3 DNA sequence: TGCAGTGCCTCCATCGGGGCAGTTATGGGGGGCAATCAGCCCCAGCATTTT. This codes for CSASIGAVMGGNQPQHF.

This clonotype came up many times. V and J are TRBV5-4 and TRBJ2-3; 8 bases agree with TRBD2. The J segment lost 6 bases and the V segment lost 4 bases, leaving 13 bases of the junction unmatched. The CDR3 sequence is 16 residues long. Germline CDR1 SGHNT, CDR2 YYREEE (reference sequence). The CDR3 protein is CASSPLTSGLWDTQYF. The CDR3 DNA reads as TGTGCCAGCAGCCCCTTAACTAGCGGCCTTTGGGATACGCAGTATTTT.

The sample holds a few counts of this clonotype. The V call is TRBV15, the J call TRBJ1-1; D is uncertain. The ends were cut back, 5 bases at V and 2 bases at J, with 12 bases in the middle. This CDR3 is built from 14 residues. The germline V gene encodes CDR1 LNHNV and CDR2 YYDKDF (reference sequence). The CDR3 DNA sequence: TGTGCCACCAGCGCTAGGATGGTTAACACTGAAGCTTTCTTT. It yields the protein CATSARMVNTEAFF.